The 26 T cell receptor beta chains reported below all come from one sample, sequenced in a study of blood T cell repertoires in COVID-19. The protocol was immunoSEQ multiplex PCR, while the TCRdb copy is restricted to in-frame clones and leaves out a portion. This sample has roughly 250,000 clones, with around nine tenths found just once. Sequences were obtained from peripheral blood. The receptor set was obtained from a woman aged 40 to 49 who had recovered from COVID-19.

The chain carries TRBV7-2 and TRBJ1-5; D gene unclear. CDR3 length equals 15 residues. The V gene lost 1 base and the J gene lost 3 bases, with 10 bases spanning the gap. CDR1 is SGHTA and CDR2 is FQGNSA in the germline V gene. The CDR3 protein is CASSLVPGDNQPQHF. For the CDR3, the DNA is TGTGCCAGCAGCTTAGTACCGGGTGACAATCAGCCCCAGCATTTT.

The V gene is TRBV4-1, the J gene TRBJ1-2; tentative D call: TRBD1 (5 bases). This CDR3 comprises 15 residues. The germline gives CDR1 MGHRA, CDR2 YSYEKL. Trimming pared 1 base from V and 1 base from J, leaving 10 bases between. The CDR3 coding sequence is TGCGCCAGCAGCCAAGCTCAGGGAAATAACTATGGCTACACCTTC. Translating it yields CASSQAQGNNYGYTF.

V gene TRBV24-1 combines with J gene TRBJ2-1; 7 nucleotides align to TRBD2. The J segment lost 4 bases and the V segment lost 4 bases, leaving 0 bases of the junction unmatched. The CDR3 is 13 residues long. Germline CDR1 reads KGHDR; CDR2 reads SFDVKD. The DNA of the CDR3 is TGTGCCACCAGTGACGGGAGGTACAATGAGCAGTTCTTC. As protein: CATSDGRYNEQFF.

This chain uses TRBV9 with TRBJ1-2; D may be TRBD1 (6 bases). CDR1 is SGDLS, CDR2 YYNGEE, per germline. The length of the CDR3 is 15 residues. Trimming shortened V by 0 bases and J by 4 bases, and 13 bases separated the two germline ends. The CDR3 nucleotides read TGTGCCAGCAGCGTAGAGGGGGACGGATCCTATGGCTACACCTTC. Translated, it gives CASSVEGDGSYGYTF. The variable domain in full, completed from reference TRBV9 and TRBJ1-2, reads DSGVTQTPKHLITATGQRVTLRCSPRSGDLSVYWYQQSLDQGLQFLIQYYNGEERAKGNILERFSAQQFPDLHSELNLSSLELGDSALYFCASSVEGDGSYGYTFGSGTRLTVV.

The rearrangement uses TRBV7-2 and TRBJ1-4; 9 bases align to TRBD1. The CDR3 is made up of 15 amino acids. The V gene's germline CDR1 is SGHTA and CDR2 FQGNSA. Unmatched junction bases numbered 6, after V lost 3 bases and J lost 7 bases. This chain's CDR3 is CASSFDGTGSEKLFF. CDR3 coding DNA: TGTGCCAGCAGCTTCGACGGGACAGGGTCTGAAAAACTGTTTTTT.

The chain links TRBV19 to TRBJ2-2; TRBD1 matches 9 bases. This CDR3 is built from 17 residues. With 5 bases clipped from V and 5 bases from J, the junction kept 12 bases outside the gene matches. Germline V lookup: CDR1 LNHDA, CDR2 SQIVND (reference sequence). The CDR3 DNA reads as TGTGCCAGTAGTCCGCTCCCGGGACAGGGATTAACCGGGGAGCTGTTTTTT. Encoded protein: CASSPLPGQGLTGELFF.

The V and J genes are TRBV9 and TRBJ2-3, with 7 positions matching TRBD1. Germline CDR1 is SGDLS and CDR2 is YYNGEE. V shed 3 bases and J 0 bases; nucleotides not matched to a gene: 10. This CDR3 region has 17 residues. CDR3 bases: TGTGCCAGCAGCGCCCGGGACAGTTGGGGGAGCACAGATACGCAGTATTTT. It yields the protein CASSARDSWGSTDTQYF. Looking up the rest from reference TRBV9 and TRBJ2-3 gives the full variable domain: DSGVTQTPKHLITATGQRVTLRCSPRSGDLSVYWYQQSLDQGLQFLIQYYNGEERAKGNILERFSAQQFPDLHSELNLSSLELGDSALYFCASSARDSWGSTDTQYFGPGTRLTVL.

This rearrangement joins TRBV19 to TRBJ1-2; 10 bases are a match to TRBD1. The CDR3 covers 15 residues. CDR1 is LNHDA, CDR2 SQIVND, per germline (reference sequence). V lost 1 base, J lost 7 bases, and 6 bases stayed unmatched. The CDR3 here is CASSIGWTGGGGYTF. In nucleotides, the CDR3 is TGTGCCAGTAGTATAGGATGGACAGGGGGTGGTGGCTACACCTTC.

The V and J genes are TRBV19 and TRBJ2-3, with TRBD1 identical over 7 bases. The CDR3 sequence is 14 residues long. V lost 6 bases, J lost 2 bases, and 5 bases stayed unmatched. Germline loops: CDR1 LNHDA, CDR2 SQIVND (reference sequence). The CDR3 region has the DNA TGTGCCAGTAGCAGGACAGGTCTCACAGATACGCAGTATTTT. Translating gives CASSRTGLTDTQYF.

This clone was recorded once. The V gene is TRBV9, the J gene TRBJ2-3; TRBD1 matches at 11 bases. The J segment lost 2 bases and the V segment lost 3 bases, leaving 8 bases of the junction unmatched. Germline V gives CDR1 SGDLS, CDR2 YYNGEE. The CDR3 contains 17 residues. The CDR3 spells CASSARGQGANTDTQYF. The CDR3 DNA reads as TGTGCCAGCAGCGCCCGCGGACAGGGGGCGAACACAGATACGCAGTATTTT.

This rearrangement joins TRBV24-1 to TRBJ1-3, with 8 positions matching TRBD1. V gave up 11 bases and J gave up 5 bases; unmatched junction bases: 10. The CDR3 consists of 14 residues. The germline CDR1 and CDR2 sequences are KGHDR and SFDVKD. The CDR3 here is CASTPQGARNTIYF. CDR3 DNA: TGTGCCAGTACGCCTCAGGGGGCGAGAAACACCATATATTTT.

The DNA for the CDR3 is TGTGCCAGCAGCACCGCCAGGGCGACCGGGGAGCTGTTTTTT. Protein: CASSTARATGELFF. The chain recombines TRBV7-2 with TRBJ2-2; possibly TRBD1 for D (5 bases). V shed 5 bases and J shed 5 bases, with 12 bases lying between them. The germline CDR1 and CDR2 sequences are SGHTA and FQGNSA. This CDR3 region has 14 residues.

The chain recombines TRBV3-1 (or the pseudogene TRBV3-2) with TRBJ2-4; 7 nucleotides agree with TRBD1. Germline CDR1 LGHDT, CDR2 YNNKEL (reference sequence). This CDR3 spans 17 amino acids. With 2 bases clipped from V and 0 bases from J, the junction kept 7 bases outside the gene matches. Here the CDR3 DNA reads TGTGCCAGCAGCCAACCCCAGGGGGTCTCAGCCAAAAACATTCAGTACTTC. It yields the protein CASSQPQGVSAKNIQYF.

The chain carries TRBV5-6 and TRBJ1-2; possible D gene TRBD1, 6 bases. Trimming cost V 3 bases and J 0 bases, with 21 bases left between them. The CDR3 length is 18 residues. CDR1 is SGHDT and CDR2 is YYEEEE in the germline V gene. Here the CDR3 reads CASSSTHPGHRANYGYTF. Here the CDR3 DNA reads TGTGCCAGCAGCTCTACTCATCCGGGACACAGAGCTAACTATGGCTACACCTTC.

The J gene is TRBJ2-7, the V gene TRBV12-3 or TRBV12-4; TRBD2 might be the D (6 bases). V lost 6 bases and J lost 5, with 14 bases in between. The CDR3 covers 13 residues. The CDR3 spells CASRPSGLNEQYF. DNA of the CDR3: TGTGCCAGCAGGCCCTCGGGACTCAACGAGCAGTACTTC.

The chain combines TRBV4-3 with TRBJ1-5; 8 nucleotides agree with TRBD1. V gave up 0 bases and J gave up 5 bases; unmatched junction bases: 3. Germline values: CDR1 LGHNA, CDR2 YSLEER. The CDR3 consists of 15 residues. CDR3 residues: CASSQDGQGYQPQHF. The CDR3 region has the DNA TGCGCCAGCAGCCAAGACGGACAGGGTTATCAGCCCCAGCATTTT.

V is TRBV2 and J is TRBJ2-3, with a tentative D call TRBD1 (6 bases). Trimming took off 7 bases at V and 5 bases at J, with 7 bases between the two ends. The CDR3 sequence is 11 residues long. CDR1 SNHLY and CDR2 FYNNEI come from the germline V gene. CDR3 sequence reads: CASKGVDTQYF. CDR3 nucleotide sequence: TGTGCCAGCAAGGGGGTAGATACGCAGTATTTT.

The chain couples TRBV18 to TRBJ2-2, with 8 positions matching TRBD1. The CDR3 spans 16 residues. Germline trimming cut 6 bases from V and 1 base from J; bases unmatched to any gene: 7. Germline V gene lookup returns CDR1 KGHSH and CDR2 LQKENI. CDR3 DNA: TGTGCCAGCTCCCCATCCGGGACAGGGAACACCGGGGAGCTGTTTTTT. Translation: CASSPSGTGNTGELFF.

This chain links TRBV18 with TRBJ2-3; possibly TRBD2 for D (5 bases). Germline V gene data show CDR1 as KGHSH and CDR2 as LQKENI. V lost 4 bases, J lost 0 bases, and 17 bases lay in between. The CDR3 extends over 17 amino acids. The CDR3 protein is CASSRMMRSGSTDTQYF. Here the CDR3 DNA reads TGTGCCAGCTCACGAATGATGCGAAGCGGTAGCACAGATACGCAGTATTTT.

This chain links TRBV4-3 with TRBJ1-2; D gene unclear. With 0 bases removed from V and 4 bases from J, the gap between germline ends came to 15 bases. This CDR3 contains 16 residues. The germline CDR1 and CDR2 sequences are LGHNA and YSLEER. The CDR3 region has the DNA TGCGCCAGCAGCCAAGATCCCGGTGCGGAGACCTATGGCTACACCTTC. This sequence encodes CASSQDPGAETYGYTF.

This clone was seen only once. This sequence joins TRBV2 and TRBJ1-2, with 12 bases identical to TRBD1. There are 13 residues in the CDR3. V was pared by 7 bases and J by 6 bases, with 3 bases of the junction left unmatched. Germline CDR1 is SNHLY and CDR2 is FYNNEI. DNA for the CDR3: TGTGCCAGCATGGGACAGGGGGCCGATGGCTACACCTTC. This gives the protein CASMGQGADGYTF. The variable domain in full, with the rest retrieved from reference TRBV2 and TRBJ1-2, is EPEVTQTPSHQVTQMGQEVILRCVPISNHLYFYWYRQILGQKVEFLVSFYNNEISEKSEIFDDQFSVERPDGSNFTLKIRSTKLEDSAMYFCASMGQGADGYTFGSGTRLTVV.

The chain uses TRBV7-9 and TRBJ1-5; D may be TRBD1 (6 bases). V was trimmed by 2 bases and J by 6 bases, leaving 17 bases between them. The CDR3 is 16 residues long. Germline values: CDR1 SEHNR, CDR2 FQNEAQ (reference sequence). The CDR3 region is CASSLFREGGRQPQHF. In nucleotides, the CDR3 is TGTGCCAGCAGCTTATTCCGGGAGGGGGGCCGTCAGCCCCAGCATTTT.

J is TRBJ2-1 and V is TRBV4-2; 11 positions agree with TRBD2. Germline CDR1 LGHNA, CDR2 YNFKEQ. This CDR3 region has 16 residues. V lost 4 bases and J lost 9; bases outside the gene matches: 11. CDR3 DNA: TGTGCCAGCAGCCGGGGAGAGGCTAGCGGGAGGCTTGAGCAGTTCTTC. It translates to CASSRGEASGRLEQFF.

The chain uses TRBV4-3 and TRBJ2-2; TRBD2 matches 13 bases. Per germline, CDR1 LGHNA and CDR2 YSLEER. The CDR3 is made up of 17 amino acids. V was clipped by 1 base and J by 2 bases; unmatched bases: 1. This chain's CDR3 is CASSQGLAGGNTGELFF. The DNA for the CDR3 is TGCGCCAGCAGCCAAGGACTAGCGGGGGGAAACACCGGGGAGCTGTTTTTT.

V usage is TRBV3-1 (or the pseudogene TRBV3-2) and J usage is TRBJ2-3; D is possibly TRBD2 (5 bases). The CDR3 consists of 13 residues. V was shortened by 0 bases and J by 8 bases, with 9 bases between the two germline ends. The V gene's germline CDR1 is LGHDT and CDR2 YNNKEL (reference sequence). In DNA, the CDR3 is TGTGCCAGCAGCCAAGACGGGAAAGGTACGCAGTATTTT. It is translated as CASSQDGKGTQYF.

The chain is built from TRBV18 and TRBJ2-7; 8 bases agree with TRBD2. The V and J ends lost 2 bases and 4 bases, in that order; junction bases with no gene match: 13. The CDR3 has 17 amino acids. Germline V gives CDR1 KGHSH, CDR2 LQKENI. CDR3 region: CASSPGLKSGRQYEQYF. The CDR3 coding sequence is TGTGCCAGCTCACCAGGTCTTAAGAGCGGGAGACAGTACGAGCAGTACTTC.